This TCR beta chain was documented in a study of CD8 T cells in ankylosing spondylitis. Germline CDR1 is SGHAT and CDR2 is FQNNGV. Trimming pared 1 base from V and 1 base from J, leaving 7 bases between. This CDR3 region has 15 residues. MiXCR, run by TCRdb on the 5' RACE reads, gives a single entry per CDR3 protein. The sample yields about 840,000 distinct CDR3 sequences, approximately 12% seen once. Study-level points and caveats: Disease-linked clones were reportedly significantly enriched in matched ankylosing spondylitis synovial fluid. The study identified a TCR beta motif of about eight highly homologous variants that appeared characteristic of ankylosing spondylitis blood.

This clonotype was counted a few times. Its target is not known. This TCR was recovered from a male donor with ankylosing spondylitis. The sample taken for sequencing was blood, either unsorted or a sorted T cell fraction (not recorded which). The V call is TRBV11-2, the J call TRBJ2-2; D might be TRBD2 (5 bases). The CDR3 bases are TGTGCCAGCAGCTTAGTCCGGGGGAACACCGGGGAGCTGTTTTTT. Translation gives CASSLVRGNTGELFF.